What follows are 9 T cell receptor beta chains derived from one specimen sequenced in a study of blood T cell repertoires in COVID-19. The repertoire was sequenced with immunoSEQ multiplex PCR; TCRdb's copy has only in-frame clones and lacks some. The sample has about 210,000 clones, roughly four fifths seen once. Sequenced: peripheral blood. Source of these receptors: a woman in her fifties or sixties with active or convalescent COVID-19.

The chain recombines TRBV14 with TRBJ2-1, with D perhaps TRBD1 (5 bases). There are 12 residues in the CDR3. Trimming removed 4 bases from V and 9 bases from J, with 10 bases in between. Germline V gene data show CDR1 as SGHDN and CDR2 as FVKESK. CDR3 loop: CASSPRGIEQFF. The CDR3 DNA is TGTGCCAGCAGCCCAAGGGGAATTGAGCAGTTCTTC.

J is TRBJ2-7 and V is TRBV3-1 (or the pseudogene TRBV3-2); 10 positions agree with TRBD2. The CDR3 length is 14 residues. V lost 4 bases, J lost 3 bases, and 3 bases stayed unmatched. Germline lookup yields CDR1 LGHDT and CDR2 YNNKEL (reference sequence). The CDR3 is CASSPSGSGYEQYF. CDR3 nucleotide sequence: TGTGCCAGCAGCCCTAGCGGGAGTGGCTACGAGCAGTACTTC.

The chain links TRBV5-1 to TRBJ2-7; 10 bases match TRBD1. The CDR3 totals 17 residues. The germline CDR1 and CDR2 sequences are SGHRS and YFSETQ. V was clipped by 1 base and J by 2 bases; unmatched bases: 9. In DNA, the CDR3 is TGCGCCAGCAGCTTGCGTTCCGGGACAGGGGTCGCCTACGAGCAGTACTTC. It codes for CASSLRSGTGVAYEQYF.

This clone has a count of ten or more. The chain is built from TRBV18 and TRBJ2-7; tentatively, D is TRBD1 (6 bases). Trimming cost V 3 bases and J 2 bases, with 17 bases left between them. CDR1 KGHSH and CDR2 LQKENI come from the germline V gene. This CDR3 region has 16 residues. The CDR3 here is CASSPLYQDSPYEQYF. The CDR3 coding sequence is TGTGCCAGCTCACCCTTATATCAGGACAGTCCCTACGAGCAGTACTTC. The variable domain in full, with the rest retrieved from reference TRBV18 and TRBJ2-7, is NAGVMQNPRHLVRRRGQEARLRCSPMKGHSHVYWYRQLPEEGLKFMVYLQKENIIDESGMPKERFSAEFPKEGPSILRIQQVVRGDSAAYFCASSPLYQDSPYEQYFGPGTRLTVT.

The gene calls are TRBV5-1 and TRBJ1-5; D not certain. Deletions cut 5 bases from V and 6 bases from J, with 12 bases between. There are 13 residues in the CDR3. Germline CDR1 SGHRS, CDR2 YFSETQ. The CDR3 is CASSVVGGQPQHF. The CDR3 coding sequence is TGCGCCAGCAGTGTGGTTGGAGGTCAGCCCCAGCATTTT. Variable domain in full (rest from reference TRBV5-1 and TRBJ1-5): KAGVTQTPRYLIKTRGQQVTLSCSPISGHRSVSWYQQTPGQGLQFLFEYFSETQRNKGNFPGRFSGRQFSNSRSEMNVSTLELGDSALYLCASSVVGGQPQHFGDGTRLSIL.

The rearrangement uses TRBV15 and TRBJ1-5; D not resolved. The CDR3 is made up of 14 amino acids. The V gene lost 1 base and the J gene lost 6 bases, with 10 bases spanning the gap. The germline V gene encodes CDR1 LNHNV and CDR2 YYDKDF (reference sequence). The CDR3 loop reads CATSRGEGSQPQHF. In DNA, the CDR3 is TGTGCCACCAGCAGAGGCGAGGGCAGTCAGCCCCAGCATTTT.

The chain is built from TRBV28 and TRBJ1-5, with D perhaps TRBD1 (5 bases). With 2 bases removed from V and 3 bases from J, the gap between germline ends came to 20 bases. CDR3 length equals 18 residues. Germline CDR1 MDHEN, CDR2 SYDVKM. The CDR3 nucleotides read TGTGCCAGCAGTTTAGGGCAGGGCTTGGGTCGAACCAATCAGCCCCAGCATTTT. This translates into CASSLGQGLGRTNQPQHF.

This clone occurred many times. This chain uses TRBV21-1 with TRBJ2-7; the D segment call TRBD1 is taken from the table without a DNA check. TRBV21-1 is assigned pseudogene status. The CDR3 length is 14 residues. The CDR3 sequence: CASRDGTPGDEQYF. CDR3 nucleotides: TGTGCCAGCAGAGATGGGACACCCGGTGACGAGCAGTACTTC.

This rearrangement joins TRBV5-1 to TRBJ2-3, with D possibly being TRBD1 (6 bases). CDR1 is SGHRS, CDR2 YFSETQ, per germline. Trimming took 2 bases from V and 1 from J, leaving 11 bases between them. The length of the CDR3 is 15 residues. Here the CDR3 reads CASSLGGAGTDTQYF. In DNA form, the CDR3 reads TGCGCCAGCAGCTTAGGGGGAGCTGGCACAGATACGCAGTATTTT.